The rows below give T cell receptor beta chains drawn from one sample of a study of blood T cell repertoires in COVID-19. The assay was immunoSEQ multiplex PCR, and TCRdb's table has in-frame clones only and misses some. The table lists under 300,000 clones, around 82% of them singletons. The sample taken for sequencing was peripheral blood. These receptor sequences come from a man older than 75 with acute or convalescent COVID-19. CDR3s include the opening cysteine and the closing phenylalanine or tryptophan. The D gene is left open where the match is weak. Clone size is not always given. Where it is, it says once, few, many or a class for expanded clones.

D gene: -
V gene: TRBV5-1
clone size: -
J gene: TRBJ1-5
CDR3 DNA: TGCGCCAGCAGCACCGAGGGATCCGGGAATCAGCCCCAGCATTTT
CDR3 protein: CASSTEGSGNQPQHF

D gene: -
V gene: TRBV19
clone size: -
J gene: TRBJ2-1
CDR3 DNA: TGTGCCAGTAGTATGGCGGGGAACTCCTACAATGAGCAGTTCTTC
CDR3 protein: CASSMAGNSYNEQFF

D gene: -
V gene: TRBV20-1
clone size: -
J gene: TRBJ2-1
CDR3 DNA: TGCAGTGCTAGAGCGGGTGGCGAGCAGTTCTTC
CDR3 protein: CSARAGGEQFF

D gene: -
V gene: TRBV3-1/TRBV3-2
clone size: -
J gene: TRBJ1-3
CDR3 DNA: TGTGCCAGCAGCCAAGGTTACAGGTACAACACCATATATTTT
CDR3 protein: CASSQGYRYNTIYF

D gene: TRBD2
V gene: TRBV18
clone size: -
J gene: TRBJ2-2
CDR3 DNA: TGTGCCAGCTCACCGGGACTAGCGGGAGTCGGGAACACCGGGGAGCTGTTTTTT
CDR3 protein: CASSPGLAGVGNTGELFF

D gene: TRBD1
V gene: TRBV15
clone size: -
J gene: TRBJ2-7
CDR3 DNA: TGTGCCACCAGCAGAGATCTTGACAGGGCCTTCCACGAGCAGTACTTC
CDR3 protein: CATSRDLDRAFHEQYF

D gene: -
V gene: TRBV14
clone size: -
J gene: TRBJ2-7
CDR3 DNA: TGTGCCAGCAGCCCAGCCCAGGCGGGGGAGCAGTACTTC
CDR3 protein: CASSPAQAGEQYF

D gene: -
V gene: TRBV18
clone size: -
J gene: TRBJ1-4
CDR3 DNA: TGTGCCAGCTCACCAAGTCAGGGCAGTGAAAAACTGTTTTTT
CDR3 protein: CASSPSQGSEKLFF

D gene: TRBD2
V gene: TRBV5-1
clone size: -
J gene: TRBJ2-1
CDR3 DNA: TGCGCCAGCAGACTAGCGGGAGGGCCAAAAAATGAGCAGTTCTTC
CDR3 protein: CASRLAGGPKNEQFF

D gene: TRBD2
V gene: TRBV6-4
clone size: -
J gene: TRBJ2-1
CDR3 DNA: TGTGCCAGCAGCGCCGCAACTAGCGGGGGGTACAATGAGCAGTTCTTC
CDR3 protein: CASSAATSGGYNEQFF

D gene: -
V gene: TRBV2
clone size: -
J gene: TRBJ2-5
CDR3 DNA: TGTGCCAGCAGTGCGGGTGTCACGACCCAGTACTTC
CDR3 protein: CASSAGVTTQYF

D gene: TRBD2
V gene: TRBV5-6
clone size: -
J gene: TRBJ2-1
CDR3 DNA: TGTGCCAGCAGCTTGTGGACTAGCTACAATGAGCAGTTCTTC
CDR3 protein: CASSLWTSYNEQFF

D gene: -
V gene: TRBV5-1
clone size: once
J gene: TRBJ2-1
CDR3 DNA: TGCGCCAGCAGCCCAACCGGGACAACGGGATTCAATGAGCAGTTCTTC
CDR3 protein: CASSPTGTTGFNEQFF

D gene: -
V gene: TRBV7-2
clone size: -
J gene: TRBJ1-1
CDR3 DNA: TGTGCCAGCAGCTTAGTTGGGAGGGGGTACACTGAAGCTTTCTTT
CDR3 protein: CASSLVGRGYTEAFF

D gene: -
V gene: TRBV28
clone size: -
J gene: TRBJ2-3
CDR3 DNA: TGTGCCAGCAGCGCGAGGGATACGCAGTATTTT
CDR3 protein: CASSARDTQYF

D gene: -
V gene: TRBV6-1
clone size: few
J gene: TRBJ1-5
CDR3 DNA: TGTGCCAGCAGTGAAGAGGGGCGACAGCCCCAGCATTTT
CDR3 protein: CASSEEGRQPQHF

D gene: -
V gene: TRBV7-3
clone size: -
J gene: TRBJ2-2
CDR3 DNA: TGTGCCAGCAGCCCCGAACTCCTATCGAACACCGGGGAGCTGTTTTTT
CDR3 protein: CASSPELLSNTGELFF

D gene: TRBD2
V gene: TRBV27
clone size: -
J gene: TRBJ2-7
CDR3 DNA: TGTGCCAGCAGTCTAACTAGCGGGAGGAACGAGCAGTACTTC
CDR3 protein: CASSLTSGRNEQYF

D gene: -
V gene: TRBV18
clone size: -
J gene: TRBJ2-5
CDR3 DNA: TGTGCCAGCTCACCCCTCCCCGAGCTAGAGACCCAGTACTTC
CDR3 protein: CASSPLPELETQYF

D gene: TRBD1
V gene: TRBV28
clone size: -
J gene: TRBJ1-2
CDR3 DNA: TGTGCCAGCAGTCCCGGACAGGGGTTTGGCTACACCTTC
CDR3 protein: CASSPGQGFGYTF

D gene: -
V gene: TRBV29-1
clone size: once
J gene: TRBJ1-1
CDR3 DNA: TGCAGCGCCCGGACAGACTACACTGAAGCTTTCTTT
CDR3 protein: CSARTDYTEAFF

D gene: -
V gene: TRBV7-3
clone size: few
J gene: TRBJ2-3
CDR3 DNA: TGTGCCAGCAGCTTCTCAGCGGAGACCACAGATACGCAGTATTTT
CDR3 protein: CASSFSAETTDTQYF

D gene: TRBD1
V gene: TRBV5-1
clone size: -
J gene: TRBJ2-7
CDR3 DNA: TGCGCCAGCAGCACGGGGGACAGGGGCTACGAGCAGTACTTC
CDR3 protein: CASSTGDRGYEQYF

D gene: TRBD2
V gene: TRBV6-2/TRBV6-3
clone size: -
J gene: TRBJ2-3
CDR3 DNA: TGTGCCAGCAGTAGAGGGGGGACTAGCGGGAGTCATACGCAGTATTTT
CDR3 protein: CASSRGGTSGSHTQYF

D gene: -
V gene: TRBV3-1/TRBV3-2
clone size: -
J gene: TRBJ2-5
CDR3 DNA: TGTGCCAGCAGACGGGGCTCCGGGGGCCAGTACTTC
CDR3 protein: CASRRGSGGQYF

D gene: -
V gene: TRBV18
clone size: -
J gene: TRBJ1-2
CDR3 DNA: TGTGCCAGCTCCCCGGGTTTCGGGGACTATGGCTACACCTTC
CDR3 protein: CASSPGFGDYGYTF

D gene: -
V gene: TRBV12-3/TRBV12-4
clone size: -
J gene: TRBJ1-2
CDR3 DNA: TGTGCCAGCAGCTCACCGTCGGGCTATGGCTACACCTTC
CDR3 protein: CASSSPSGYGYTF

D gene: -
V gene: TRBV14
clone size: -
J gene: TRBJ2-7
CDR3 DNA: TGTGCCAGCAGCCCCGGGACACTACAACGGGTGCAGTACTTC
CDR3 protein: CASSPGTLQRVQYF

D gene: -
V gene: TRBV21-1
clone size: -
J gene: TRBJ2-2
CDR3 DNA: TGTGCCAGCAGCAAAGGGACAGGGAACACCGGGGAGCTGTTTTTT
CDR3 protein: CASSKGTGNTGELFF

D gene: -
V gene: TRBV2
clone size: -
J gene: TRBJ1-5
CDR3 DNA: TGTGCCAGCAGTGACGACTCAGGAGGGCAGCCCCAGCATTTT
CDR3 protein: CASSDDSGGQPQHF

D gene: -
V gene: TRBV6-5
clone size: -
J gene: TRBJ2-6
CDR3 DNA: TGTGCCAGCAGTCCACCAGGTGGAGGGGCCAACGTCCTGACTTTC
CDR3 protein: CASSPPGGGANVLTF

D gene: TRBD1
V gene: TRBV3-1/TRBV3-2
clone size: -
J gene: TRBJ1-4
CDR3 DNA: TGTGCCAGCAGCCGACAGGGCTCAAATGAAAAACTGTTTTTT
CDR3 protein: CASSRQGSNEKLFF

D gene: -
V gene: TRBV5-1
clone size: -
J gene: TRBJ2-7
CDR3 DNA: TGCGCCAGCAGCTTGACTAGTCTCGACTACGAGCAGTACTTC
CDR3 protein: CASSLTSLDYEQYF

D gene: -
V gene: TRBV12-3/TRBV12-4
clone size: -
J gene: TRBJ1-4
CDR3 DNA: TGTGCCAGCAGTTTACAGGGGAGCGAAAAACTGTTTTTT
CDR3 protein: CASSLQGSEKLFF

D gene: TRBD1
V gene: TRBV5-1
clone size: -
J gene: TRBJ2-5
CDR3 DNA: TGCGCCAGCAGCTTCGCCGCGCCGGGACAGCCACAAGAGACCCAGTACTTC
CDR3 protein: CASSFAAPGQPQETQYF

D gene: -
V gene: TRBV10-2
clone size: -
J gene: TRBJ2-3
CDR3 DNA: TGCGCCAGCAGCCCCTCTGGTCTCAGCGACCACACAGATACGCAGTATTTT
CDR3 protein: CASSPSGLSDHTDTQYF

D gene: TRBD1
V gene: TRBV6-5
clone size: -
J gene: TRBJ2-7
CDR3 DNA: TGTGCCAGCAACCCTCGGGGGACAGGGCAGTACGAGCAGTACTTC
CDR3 protein: CASNPRGTGQYEQYF

D gene: TRBD1
V gene: TRBV5-1
clone size: -
J gene: TRBJ2-2
CDR3 DNA: TGCGCCAGCAGCCCGGGACAGGGGATCACCGGGGAGCTGTTTTTT
CDR3 protein: CASSPGQGITGELFF

D gene: TRBD2
V gene: TRBV28
clone size: -
J gene: TRBJ2-7
CDR3 DNA: TGTGCCAGCAAGGGACTAGCGGGAAGTATACCGTACGAGCAGTACTTC
CDR3 protein: CASKGLAGSIPYEQYF

D gene: TRBD2
V gene: TRBV24-1
clone size: -
J gene: TRBJ2-1
CDR3 DNA: TGTGCCACCAGTGATGGGGGGGTGACCTACAATGAGCAGTTCTTC
CDR3 protein: CATSDGGVTYNEQFF

D gene: TRBD2
V gene: TRBV5-5
clone size: -
J gene: TRBJ2-3
CDR3 DNA: TGTGCCAGCAGCTTGGCCGCTAGCGGGGGCGGGAGCACAGATACGCAGTATTTT
CDR3 protein: CASSLAASGGGSTDTQYF

D gene: -
V gene: TRBV2
clone size: -
J gene: TRBJ2-7
CDR3 DNA: TGTGCCAGCAGTGACAGGGGACGGGAGCAGTACTTC
CDR3 protein: CASSDRGREQYF

D gene: -
V gene: TRBV6-2/TRBV6-3
clone size: -
J gene: TRBJ1-5
CDR3 DNA: TGTGCCAGCAGTTGGGGGGGGGCGGGCGGCAATCAGCCCCAGCATTTT
CDR3 protein: CASSWGGAGGNQPQHF

D gene: -
V gene: TRBV27
clone size: once
J gene: TRBJ2-7
CDR3 DNA: TGTGCCAGCAGTAAACTGGACAGCCGAGAGCAGTACTTC
CDR3 protein: CASSKLDSREQYF

D gene: -
V gene: TRBV19
clone size: once
J gene: TRBJ1-5
CDR3 DNA: TGTGCCAGTAGTATGGGCCTCGGAGGCGCTCAGCCCCAGCATTTT
CDR3 protein: CASSMGLGGAQPQHF

D gene: TRBD1
V gene: TRBV6-1
clone size: -
J gene: TRBJ2-2
CDR3 DNA: TGTGCCAGCAGTGAGTTTGTAAGGGCGACAGGGGACACCGGGGAGCTGTTTTTT
CDR3 protein: CASSEFVRATGDTGELFF

D gene: -
V gene: TRBV24-1
clone size: once
J gene: TRBJ2-1
CDR3 DNA: TGTGCCACCAGTGATTTATCAGGGTCGAGCTCCTACAATGAGCAGTTCTTC
CDR3 protein: CATSDLSGSSSYNEQFF

D gene: -
V gene: TRBV19
clone size: -
J gene: TRBJ2-1
CDR3 DNA: TGTGCCAGTAGTACCCAAAAAGCAGGTTCTGAGCAGTTCTTC
CDR3 protein: CASSTQKAGSEQFF

D gene: -
V gene: TRBV10-3
clone size: -
J gene: TRBJ2-3
CDR3 DNA: TGTGCCATCAGTGATGAACGGGTCGCTCACGATACGCAGTATTTT
CDR3 protein: CAISDERVAHDTQYF